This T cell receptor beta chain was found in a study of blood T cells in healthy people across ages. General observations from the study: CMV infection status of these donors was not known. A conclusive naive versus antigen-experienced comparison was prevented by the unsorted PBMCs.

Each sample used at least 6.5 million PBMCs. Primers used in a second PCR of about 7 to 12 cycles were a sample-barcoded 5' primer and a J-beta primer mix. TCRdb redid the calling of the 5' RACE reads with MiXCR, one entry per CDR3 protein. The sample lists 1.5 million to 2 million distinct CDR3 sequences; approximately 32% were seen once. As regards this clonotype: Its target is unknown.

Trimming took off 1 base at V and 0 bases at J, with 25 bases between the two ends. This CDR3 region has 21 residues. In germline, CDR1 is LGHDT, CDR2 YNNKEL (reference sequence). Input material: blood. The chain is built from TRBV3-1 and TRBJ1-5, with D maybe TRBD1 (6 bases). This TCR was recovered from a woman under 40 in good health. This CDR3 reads CASSQAPPTGAGTYSNQPQHF. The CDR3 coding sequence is TGTGCCAGCAGCCAAGCCCCCCCGACAGGTGCAGGAACCTATAGCAATCAGCCCCAGCATTTT.